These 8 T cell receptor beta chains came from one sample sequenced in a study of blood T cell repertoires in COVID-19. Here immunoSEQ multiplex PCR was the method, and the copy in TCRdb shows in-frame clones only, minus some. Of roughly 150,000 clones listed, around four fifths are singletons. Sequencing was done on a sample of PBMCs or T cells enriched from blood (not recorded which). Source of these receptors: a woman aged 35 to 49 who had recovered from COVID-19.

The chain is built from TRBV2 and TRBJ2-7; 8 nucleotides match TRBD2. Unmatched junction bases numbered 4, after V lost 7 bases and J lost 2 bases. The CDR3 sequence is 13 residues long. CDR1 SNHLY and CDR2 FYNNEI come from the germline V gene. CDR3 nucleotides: TGTGCCAGCATCGGACTAGCCCCCTACGAGCAGTACTTC. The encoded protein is CASIGLAPYEQYF.

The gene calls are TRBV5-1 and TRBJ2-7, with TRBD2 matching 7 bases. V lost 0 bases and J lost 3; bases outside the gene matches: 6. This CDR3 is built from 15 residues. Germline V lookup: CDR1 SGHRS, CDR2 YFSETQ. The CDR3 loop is CASSLGAGRDYEQYF. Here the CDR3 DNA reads TGCGCCAGCAGCTTGGGGGCGGGGAGGGACTACGAGCAGTACTTC.

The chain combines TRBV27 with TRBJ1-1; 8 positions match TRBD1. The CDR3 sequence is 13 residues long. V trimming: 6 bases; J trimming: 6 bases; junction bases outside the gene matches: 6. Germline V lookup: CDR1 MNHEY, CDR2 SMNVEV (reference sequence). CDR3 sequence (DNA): TGTGCCAGCAGGCGACAGGGGTGGCCTGAAGCTTTCTTT. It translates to CASRRQGWPEAFF.

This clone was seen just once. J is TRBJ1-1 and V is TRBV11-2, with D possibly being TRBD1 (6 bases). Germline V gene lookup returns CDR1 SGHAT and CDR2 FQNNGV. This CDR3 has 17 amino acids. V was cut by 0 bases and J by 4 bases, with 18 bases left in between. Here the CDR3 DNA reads TGTGCCAGCAGCTTAGATTCCTACCGGGGGGCTAGCACTGAAGCTTTCTTT. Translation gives CASSLDSYRGASTEAFF.

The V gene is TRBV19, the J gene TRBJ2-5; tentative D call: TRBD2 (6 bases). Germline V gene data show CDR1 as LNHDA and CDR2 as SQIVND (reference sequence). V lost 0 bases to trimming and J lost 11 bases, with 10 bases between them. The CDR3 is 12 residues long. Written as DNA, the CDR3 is TGTGCCAGTAGTATAGACAGGGAGGCTCAGTACTTC. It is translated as CASSIDREAQYF.

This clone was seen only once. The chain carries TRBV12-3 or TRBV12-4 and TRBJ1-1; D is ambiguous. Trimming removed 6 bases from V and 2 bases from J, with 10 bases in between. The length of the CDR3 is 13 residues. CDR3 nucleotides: TGTGCCAGCAGGGTTCGCGGAAACACTGAAGCTTTCTTT. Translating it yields CASRVRGNTEAFF.

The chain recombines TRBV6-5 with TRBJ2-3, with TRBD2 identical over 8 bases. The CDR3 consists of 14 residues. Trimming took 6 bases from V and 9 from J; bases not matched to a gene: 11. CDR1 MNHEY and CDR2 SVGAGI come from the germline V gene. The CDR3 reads CASSPGSGRGTQYF. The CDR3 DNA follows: TGTGCCAGCAGCCCCGGAAGCGGGAGAGGAACGCAGTATTTT.

CDR3 in DNA: TGTGCCAGCAGCCCCCCCGGGTTGCGGATTAACTCCTACGAGCAGTACTTC. This gives the protein CASSPPGLRINSYEQYF. The chain recombines TRBV4-2 with TRBJ2-7; no clear D gene. Trimming left V 4 bases short and J 0 bases short, with 19 bases between. The germline V gene has CDR1 LGHNA and CDR2 YNFKEQ. The CDR3 spans 17 residues.